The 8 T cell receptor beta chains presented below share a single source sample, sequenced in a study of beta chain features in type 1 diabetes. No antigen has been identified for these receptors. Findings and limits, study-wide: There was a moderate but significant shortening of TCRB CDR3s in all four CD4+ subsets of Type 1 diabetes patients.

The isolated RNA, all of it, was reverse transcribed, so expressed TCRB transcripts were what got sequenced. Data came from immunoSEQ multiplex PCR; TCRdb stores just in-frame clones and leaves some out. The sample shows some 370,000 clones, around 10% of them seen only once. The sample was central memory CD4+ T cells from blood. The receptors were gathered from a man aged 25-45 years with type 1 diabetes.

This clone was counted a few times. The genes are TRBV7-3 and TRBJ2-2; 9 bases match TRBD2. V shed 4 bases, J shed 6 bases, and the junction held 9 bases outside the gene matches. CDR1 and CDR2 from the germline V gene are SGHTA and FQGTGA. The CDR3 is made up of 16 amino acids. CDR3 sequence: CASSSGTSRGAGELFF. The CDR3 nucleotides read TGTGCCAGCAGCTCCGGGACTAGCCGGGGGGCCGGGGAGCTGTTTTTT.

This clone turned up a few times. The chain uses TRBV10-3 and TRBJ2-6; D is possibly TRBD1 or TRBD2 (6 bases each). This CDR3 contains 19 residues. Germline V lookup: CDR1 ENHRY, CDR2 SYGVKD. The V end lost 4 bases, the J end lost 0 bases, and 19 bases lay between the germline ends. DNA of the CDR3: TGTGCCATCAGTGTGGGGTCCGGGGGCCCCCTCTCTGGGGCCAACGTCCTGACTTTC. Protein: CAISVGSGGPLSGANVLTF.

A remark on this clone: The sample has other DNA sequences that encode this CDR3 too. This CDR3 reads CASSLGTSSYEQYF. The CDR3, as DNA: TGCGCCAGCAGCTTGGGGACTAGCAGCTACGAGCAGTACTTC. The chain combines TRBV5-1 with TRBJ2-7, with TRBD2 matching over 8 bases. The V gene's germline CDR1 is SGHRS and CDR2 YFSETQ. Losses at the gene ends were 0 bases for V and 3 bases for J; bases not matched to a gene: 2. The CDR3 is 14 amino acids.

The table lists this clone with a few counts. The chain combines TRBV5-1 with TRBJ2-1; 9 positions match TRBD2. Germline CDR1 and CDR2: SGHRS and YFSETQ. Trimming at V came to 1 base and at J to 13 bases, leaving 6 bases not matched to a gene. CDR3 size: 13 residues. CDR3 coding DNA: TGCGCCAGCAGCTTGAACCTAGCGGGGACCCAGTTCTTC. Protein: CASSLNLAGTQFF.

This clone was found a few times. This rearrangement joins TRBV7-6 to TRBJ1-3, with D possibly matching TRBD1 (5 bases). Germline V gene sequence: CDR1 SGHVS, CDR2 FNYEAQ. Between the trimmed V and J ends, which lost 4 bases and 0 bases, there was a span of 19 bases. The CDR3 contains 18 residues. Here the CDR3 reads CASSSRGKDRSSGNTIYF. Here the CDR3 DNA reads TGTGCCAGCAGCTCCCGAGGAAAAGACAGAAGCTCTGGAAACACCATATATTTT. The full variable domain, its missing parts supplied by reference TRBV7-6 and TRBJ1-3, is GAGVSQSPRYKVTKRGQDVALRCDPISGHVSLYWYRQALGQGPEFLTYFNYEAQQDKSGLPNDRFSAERPEGSISTLTIQRTEQRDSAMYRCASSSRGKDRSSGNTIYFGEGSWLTVV.

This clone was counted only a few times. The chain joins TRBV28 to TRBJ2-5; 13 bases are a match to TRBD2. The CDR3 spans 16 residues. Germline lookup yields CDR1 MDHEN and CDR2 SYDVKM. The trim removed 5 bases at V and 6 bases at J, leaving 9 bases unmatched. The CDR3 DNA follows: TGTGCCAGCAGTCCCCCCGGGACTAGCGGGAAAAAGACCCAGTACTTC. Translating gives CASSPPGTSGKKTQYF. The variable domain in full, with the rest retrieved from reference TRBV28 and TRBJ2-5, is DVKVTQSSRYLVKRTGEKVFLECVQDMDHENMFWYRQDPGLGLRLIYFSYDVKMKEKGDIPEGYSVSREKKERFSLILESASTNQTSMYLCASSPPGTSGKKTQYFGPGTRLLVL.

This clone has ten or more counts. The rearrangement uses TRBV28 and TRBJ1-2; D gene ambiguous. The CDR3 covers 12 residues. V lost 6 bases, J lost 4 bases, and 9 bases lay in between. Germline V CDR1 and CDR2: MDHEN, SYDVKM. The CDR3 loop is CASSWKTYGYTF. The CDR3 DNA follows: TGTGCCAGCAGCTGGAAGACCTATGGCTACACCTTC.

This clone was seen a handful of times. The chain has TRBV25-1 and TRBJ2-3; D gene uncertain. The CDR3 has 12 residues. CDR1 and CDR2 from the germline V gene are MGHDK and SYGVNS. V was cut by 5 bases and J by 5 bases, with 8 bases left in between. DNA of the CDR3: TGTGCCAGCAGTCGCGGTCAAGATACGCAGTATTTT. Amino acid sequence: CASSRGQDTQYF.